This TCR beta chain was sequenced during a study of blood T cell repertoires in COVID-19. Study-level background: COVID-19 samples collected from the United States, Italy and Spain covered acute and convalescent phases.

Authors' methods: Amplification with reference gene primers provided the estimates of nucleated cell counts. Repertoires were generated with immunoSEQ multiplex PCR, while TCRdb's copy carries only in-frame clones and drops some. The V and J calls and the clone size are those of that table, but D and trimming were determined from the DNA. The table has fewer than 250,000 clones, roughly 80% seen once; the top ten hold approximately 3.8%. Assignments of participants to cohorts depended upon their own reported clinical history. CDR3 length equals 13 residues. Germline trimming cut 1 base from V and 15 bases from J; bases unmatched to any gene: 8. Germline CDR1 reads SGDLS; CDR2 reads YYNGEE.

This receptor was taken from a woman aged 40 to 50 who had been exposed to COVID-19. Sequencing used PBMCs or T cells enriched from blood (not recorded which). The genes are TRBV9 and TRBJ2-1, with 9 bases that match TRBD2. The DNA of the CDR3 is TGTGCCAGCAGCGTATTAGGCGGGGGGGCCTCGTTCTTC. It encodes CASSVLGGGASFF.